The clone carrying this T cell receptor (beta chain) was seen only a few times. Its matching antigen is unknown. The study excluded patients with uncontrolled infection, other autoimmune disease, pregnancy or lactation. Diagnoses were made from clinical symptoms, serum measures (thyroxine and TRAb), thyroid ultrasound and orbital computed tomography. The CDR3 regions of TCR beta were amplified from RNA transcripts. An initial round of RT-PCR targeting the TCR CDR3 relied on the HTBI primer set. TCRdb redid the calling of the multiplex PCR reads with MiXCR, one entry per CDR3 protein. The sample lists hundreds of thousands of distinct CDR3 sequences, about 15% occurring once. Germline assignment: CDR1 SQVTM and CDR2 ANQGSEA. There are 12 residues in the CDR3. V lost 4 bases and J lost 8, with 12 bases in between. This specimen comes from a study of T cells in Graves' hyperthyroidism and ophthalmopathy. Study results and limitations: Ophthalmopathy was told apart from stable hyperthyroidism by a 13 V-J model. The model foresaw ophthalmopathy a median roughly 6.6 months prior to onset.

Sequencing was carried out using blood. The clonotype was recovered from a young man with Graves' ophthalmopathy. This chain uses TRBV29-1 with TRBJ2-4; a possible D gene is TRBD1 (6 bases). In DNA, the CDR3 is TGCAGCGTTGGGACCCCAGGGGACATTCAGTACTTC. This gives the protein CSVGTPGDIQYF.